This is a list of T cell receptor beta chains from one sample in a study of OX40 agonist ivuxolimab in advanced cancers. Sequencing was performed with immunoSEQ multiplex PCR; in TCRdb, only in-frame clones are kept and a portion is missing. The sample holds fewer than 25,000 clones, around 82% seen once. Material: CD4+ or CD8+ T cells sorted from blood, obtained in a trial of the OX40 agonist ivuxolimab. These receptors all stem from an adult with an advanced solid tumor such as melanoma, head and neck, liver or kidney cancer. Each CDR3 is given with its conserved first and last residue. Each record gives: V gene, clone size, CDR3 protein. The listing skips clone size in some rows; elsewhere it reads once, few, many or a size class.

v_call: TRBV19
clone_size: -
cdr3_aa: CASSIDRVNTEAFF

v_call: TRBV4-3
clone_size: -
cdr3_aa: CASSQDLIGLLLDTQYF

v_call: TRBV5-1
clone_size: -
cdr3_aa: CASSPTPTGDSPLHF

v_call: TRBV19
clone_size: once
cdr3_aa: CASSIQGGRASEQYF

v_call: TRBV11-2
clone_size: few
cdr3_aa: CASSSRQGKQYF

v_call: TRBV11-2
clone_size: once
cdr3_aa: CASSLGTGAKNSPLHF

v_call: TRBV9
clone_size: -
cdr3_aa: CASSATVGNGRGYNEQFF

v_call: TRBV5-1
clone_size: -
cdr3_aa: CASRTGDRDYNEQFF

v_call: TRBV4-3
clone_size: -
cdr3_aa: CASSYRASGRGYADTQYF

v_call: TRBV2
clone_size: -
cdr3_aa: CASIRGAGGGTEAFF

v_call: TRBV6-5
clone_size: -
cdr3_aa: CASSRTRATEAFF

v_call: TRBV28
clone_size: -
cdr3_aa: CASSRSVGSNYGYTF

v_call: TRBV27
clone_size: -
cdr3_aa: CASSPGDRKVAEAFF

v_call: TRBV7-2
clone_size: -
cdr3_aa: CASSAGTGINEQYF

v_call: TRBV5-1
clone_size: -
cdr3_aa: CASSPGLTPYNEKLFF

v_call: TRBV6-5
clone_size: -
cdr3_aa: CASSPGTSHNEQFF

v_call: TRBV27
clone_size: -
cdr3_aa: CASSLWGGLAFF

v_call: TRBV5-6
clone_size: -
cdr3_aa: CASSYRGDGGNTIYF

v_call: TRBV4-2
clone_size: -
cdr3_aa: CASSQDRSGGAYEQFF

v_call: TRBV6-1
clone_size: once
cdr3_aa: CASSSRDPQEAQYF

v_call: TRBV19
clone_size: -
cdr3_aa: CASSSSGRYEQYF

v_call: TRBV28
clone_size: -
cdr3_aa: CASSNDRGGSPLHF

v_call: TRBV27
clone_size: -
cdr3_aa: CASSFKPGGRETQYF

v_call: TRBV7-2
clone_size: -
cdr3_aa: CASSSQGASGANVLTF

v_call: TRBV4-2
clone_size: -
cdr3_aa: CASSQQASNEKLFF

v_call: TRBV5-5
clone_size: few
cdr3_aa: CASRRGYSYEQYF

v_call: TRBV15
clone_size: -
cdr3_aa: CATSRGGGFSYGYTF

v_call: TRBV6-1
clone_size: -
cdr3_aa: CASSEGFRALYSPLHF

v_call: TRBV28
clone_size: -
cdr3_aa: CASSRTGVSYEQYF

v_call: TRBV9
clone_size: few
cdr3_aa: CASSVLTGVEMNTEAFF

v_call: TRBV7-6
clone_size: -
cdr3_aa: CASSLGGAGVNTEAFF

v_call: TRBV11-2
clone_size: -
cdr3_aa: CASSLVGVAGSYNEQFF

v_call: TRBV9
clone_size: -
cdr3_aa: CASSVATGLADTQYF

v_call: TRBV19
clone_size: -
cdr3_aa: CASIGARNYGYTF

v_call: TRBV19
clone_size: -
cdr3_aa: CASSYDAGTRLSSPLHF

v_call: TRBV6-1
clone_size: few
cdr3_aa: CASRGPQETQYF

v_call: TRBV10-3
clone_size: -
cdr3_aa: CAISGEQTHSGNTIYF

v_call: TRBV11-2
clone_size: once
cdr3_aa: CASSLAPGLEQFF

v_call: TRBV19
clone_size: -
cdr3_aa: CAAASTDTQYF

v_call: TRBV28
clone_size: once
cdr3_aa: CASSSPGTLSYEQYF

v_call: TRBV30
clone_size: -
cdr3_aa: CAWRPPQSYNEQFF

v_call: TRBV6-5
clone_size: -
cdr3_aa: CATGGQGAIQPQHF

v_call: TRBV7-2
clone_size: -
cdr3_aa: CASSWRPLDEQFF

v_call: TRBV2
clone_size: few
cdr3_aa: CASTRVSGNTIYF

v_call: TRBV6-1
clone_size: -
cdr3_aa: CASSITGGTEAFF

v_call: TRBV7-3
clone_size: -
cdr3_aa: CASSPRGGRGPGELFF

v_call: TRBV28
clone_size: few
cdr3_aa: CASSLVGNTEAFF

v_call: TRBV14
clone_size: -
cdr3_aa: CASSPHPGQGVREQYF

v_call: TRBV18
clone_size: medium-sized
cdr3_aa: CASSPTEGEQYF

v_call: TRBV19
clone_size: -
cdr3_aa: CASTPIWGNQPQHF

v_call: TRBV15
clone_size: -
cdr3_aa: CATSRDPGGADEQYF

v_call: TRBV28
clone_size: few
cdr3_aa: CASSSPDRKETQYF

v_call: TRBV11-3
clone_size: -
cdr3_aa: CASSHSGGSSYNEQFF